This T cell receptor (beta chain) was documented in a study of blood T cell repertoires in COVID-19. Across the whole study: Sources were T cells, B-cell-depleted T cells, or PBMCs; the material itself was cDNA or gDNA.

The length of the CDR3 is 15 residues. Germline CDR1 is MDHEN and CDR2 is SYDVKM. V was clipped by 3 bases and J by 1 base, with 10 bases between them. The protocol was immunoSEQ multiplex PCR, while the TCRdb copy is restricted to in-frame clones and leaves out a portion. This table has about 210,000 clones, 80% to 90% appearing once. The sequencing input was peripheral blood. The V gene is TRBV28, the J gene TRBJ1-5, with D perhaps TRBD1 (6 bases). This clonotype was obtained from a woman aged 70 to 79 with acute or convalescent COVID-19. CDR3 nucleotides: TGTGCCAGCAGTTTTTTGCAGGGGAGCAATCAGCCCCAGCATTTT. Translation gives CASSFLQGSNQPQHF.